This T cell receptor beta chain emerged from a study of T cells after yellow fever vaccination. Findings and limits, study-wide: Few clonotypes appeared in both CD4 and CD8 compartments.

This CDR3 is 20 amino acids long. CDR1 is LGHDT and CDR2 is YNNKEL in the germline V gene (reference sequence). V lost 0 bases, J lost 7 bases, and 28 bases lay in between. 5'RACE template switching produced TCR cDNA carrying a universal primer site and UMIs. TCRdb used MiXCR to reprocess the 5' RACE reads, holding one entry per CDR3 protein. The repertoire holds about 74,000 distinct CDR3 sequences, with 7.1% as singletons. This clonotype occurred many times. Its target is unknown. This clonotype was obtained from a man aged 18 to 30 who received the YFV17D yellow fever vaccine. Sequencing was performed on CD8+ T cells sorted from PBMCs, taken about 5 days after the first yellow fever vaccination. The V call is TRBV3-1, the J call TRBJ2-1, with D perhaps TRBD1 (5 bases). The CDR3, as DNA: TGTGCCAGCAGCCAAGATTGGATCCCCCGGTTAGTGGGGCAATTAAATGAGCAGTTCTTC. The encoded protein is CASSQDWIPRLVGQLNEQFF.